What follows are 29 T cell receptor beta chains derived from one specimen sequenced in a study of shared clonotypes between healthy human individuals (dated by TCRdb to about 2020). Libraries were built with the immunoSEQ multiplex PCR assay. This immuneACCESS table, as held by TCRdb, lists in-frame sequences with V and J called but not all clones. Of the missing ones, under half trace to an unresolved V gene in checked studies; the others have no known cause. This sample has approximately 650,000 clones in its table, and just under 97% of those were observed once. Clones ranked in the top ten supply 0.11% of the sample. CD8 naive samples consisted of CD45RO-negative cells that were positively selected for CCR7, yielding a CD45RA+CCR7+ population without TemRA cells. The sequenced material came from naive CD8+ T cells sorted from blood. The sample's cell subset or site label, decoded: CD45RA+CCR7+. All receptors derive from a woman aged 25 to 39 in good health.

J is TRBJ2-7 and V is TRBV5-8, with TRBD2 matching 9 bases. The CDR3 is 15 amino acids. Looked up from germline, CDR1 is SGHTS and CDR2 is YDEGEE. The J segment lost 4 bases and the V segment lost 2 bases, leaving 7 bases of the junction unmatched. The CDR3 sequence is CASSLVAGVRYEQYF. CDR3 nucleotides: TGTGCCAGCAGCTTAGTAGCGGGAGTACGATACGAGCAGTACTTC.

This chain uses TRBV5-4 with TRBJ1-3, with D perhaps TRBD1 (6 bases). Trimming stripped 4 bases from V and 0 bases from J, with 8 bases between. Germline V gene lookup returns CDR1 SGHNT and CDR2 YYREEE (reference sequence). The CDR3 has 14 residues. As DNA, the CDR3 is TGTGCCAGCAGCACAGGGCTCTCTGGAAACACCATATATTTT. It codes for CASSTGLSGNTIYF.

V and J are TRBV28 and TRBJ1-5, with a possible D match to TRBD1 (6 bases). The CDR3 totals 14 residues. Germline lookup yields CDR1 MDHEN and CDR2 SYDVKM. V was trimmed by 7 bases and J by 7 bases, leaving 17 bases between them. This chain's CDR3 is CASISGELGQPQHF. The DNA for the CDR3 is TGTGCCAGCATTTCAGGGGAATTGGGCCAGCCCCAGCATTTT. The full variable domain, rest sourced from reference TRBV28 and TRBJ1-5, is DVKVTQSSRYLVKRTGEKVFLECVQDMDHENMFWYRQDPGLGLRLIYFSYDVKMKEKGDIPEGYSVSREKKERFSLILESASTNQTSMYLCASISGELGQPQHFGDGTRLSIL.

The DNA for the CDR3 is TGTGCCAGCAGTGTTGCGGGACTGAGCTCCTACAATGAGCAGTTCTTC. Protein product: CASSVAGLSSYNEQFF. The gene calls are TRBV28 and TRBJ2-1; TRBD2 is a possible D gene (6 bases). Germline V gene sequence: CDR1 MDHEN, CDR2 SYDVKM. The CDR3 totals 16 residues. V lost 5 bases and J 0 bases, leaving 14 bases between the germline ends.

The rearrangement uses TRBV10-1 and TRBJ2-1; 9 bases agree with TRBD1. Germline V CDR1 and CDR2: WNHNN, SYGVQD (reference sequence). J gave up 5 bases and V 3 bases, and 5 bases lay outside the gene matches. This CDR3 region has 15 residues. In DNA, the CDR3 is TGCGCCAGCAGTGAACTACAGGGGGCCAACAATGAGCAGTTCTTC. Amino acid sequence: CASSELQGANNEQFF.

The chain joins TRBV27 to TRBJ2-7; D is unclear. Germline-derived CDR1 and CDR2 are MNHEY and SMNVEV (reference sequence). CDR3 length equals 13 residues. V lost 5 bases to trimming and J lost 3 bases, with 11 bases between them. CDR3 residues: CASSLVDRYEQYF. The CDR3 region has the DNA TGTGCCAGCAGTCTAGTAGACCGCTACGAGCAGTACTTC.

The chain carries TRBV20-1 and TRBJ1-1, with 10 bases fitting TRBD1. The trim removed 3 bases at V and 11 bases at J, leaving 3 bases unmatched. Germline CDR1 and CDR2: DFQATT and SNEGSKA (reference sequence). The CDR3 length is 11 residues. The CDR3 coding sequence is TGCAGTGCTAGGGAGACAGGGGGCGCTTTCTTT. It translates to CSARETGGAFF.

The CDR3 DNA reads as TGTGCCAGCAGCGCTAGCGGGGAGACCTACAATGAGCAGTTCTTC. Translated, it gives CASSASGETYNEQFF. The V call is TRBV9, the J call TRBJ2-1; 9 nucleotides match TRBD2. The CDR3 spans 15 residues. Germline CDR1 is SGDLS and CDR2 is YYNGEE. After removal of 3 bases from V and 2 bases from J, the junction contained 3 bases not matched to a gene.

This rearrangement joins TRBV6-5 to TRBJ2-7; D might be TRBD1 (6 bases). Germline CDR1 is MNHEY and CDR2 is SVGAGI. The CDR3 runs 12 residues. V lost 6 bases and J 0 bases, leaving 6 bases between the germline ends. The CDR3 DNA is TGTGCCAGCAGCAGGGGCTCCTACGAGCAGTACTTC. This gives the protein CASSRGSYEQYF.

The J gene is TRBJ1-5, the V gene TRBV27; D gene ambiguous. This CDR3 is 13 amino acids long. Trimming shortened V by 5 bases and J by 10 bases, and 15 bases separated the two germline ends. The germline V gene encodes CDR1 MNHEY and CDR2 SMNVEV (reference sequence). CDR3 protein: CASSEQPAGPQHF. DNA for the CDR3: TGTGCCAGCAGTGAACAGCCGGCGGGACCCCAGCATTTT.

The chain has TRBV5-4 and TRBJ2-3; TRBD2 matches 8 bases. The trim removed 0 bases at V and 0 bases at J, leaving 6 bases unmatched. CDR1 is SGHNT, CDR2 YYREEE, per germline (reference sequence). This CDR3 has 17 amino acids. The CDR3 DNA reads as TGTGCCAGCAGCTTGGTGGTCGTAGCGGGGAGCACAGATACGCAGTATTTT. Its translation is CASSLVVVAGSTDTQYF. Together with reference TRBV5-4 and TRBJ2-3, the CDR3 gives the full variable domain: ETGVTQSPTHLIKTRGQQVTLRCSSQSGHNTVSWYQQALGQGPQFIFQYYREEENGRGNFPPRFSGLQFPNYSSELNVNALELDDSALYLCASSLVVVAGSTDTQYFGPGTRLTVL.

This sequence joins TRBV15 and TRBJ2-7; D is ambiguous. The CDR3 is 14 residues long. Germline-derived CDR1 and CDR2 are LNHNV and YYDKDF (reference sequence). Deletions cut 5 bases from V and 0 bases from J, with 11 bases between. The CDR3 DNA sequence: TGTGCCACCAGCCTCCCCAGACCCTCCTACGAGCAGTACTTC. It specifies CATSLPRPSYEQYF.

V usage is TRBV19 and J usage is TRBJ2-1, with D unresolved. There are 14 residues in the CDR3. V lost 2 bases and J 8 bases, leaving 13 bases between the germline ends. Germline loops: CDR1 LNHDA, CDR2 SQIVND (reference sequence). The CDR3 sequence: CASSIYGVVDEQFF. DNA for the CDR3: TGTGCCAGTAGTATATATGGGGTGGTGGATGAGCAGTTCTTC.

This rearrangement joins TRBV5-1 to TRBJ2-7; possibly TRBD2 for D (6 bases). The CDR3 consists of 14 residues. V was cut by 0 bases and J by 4 bases, with 11 bases left in between. From germline, CDR1 is SGHRS and CDR2 YFSETQ. CDR3 nucleotides: TGCGCCAGCAGCTTGGCGGGGGAAATGTACGAGCAGTACTTC. Its translation: CASSLAGEMYEQYF.

The chain links TRBV5-8 to TRBJ2-4; D possibly corresponds to TRBD2 (6 bases). The V gene's germline CDR1 is SGHTS and CDR2 YDEGEE. The CDR3 length is 14 residues. With 0 bases removed from V and 8 bases from J, the gap between germline ends came to 12 bases. The CDR3 sequence: CASSLGRSSDIQYF. In DNA, the CDR3 is TGTGCCAGCAGCTTGGGTCGGTCTAGCGACATTCAGTACTTC.

This clone was picked up a small number of times. The rearrangement joins TRBV7-7 to TRBJ2-2; D is unclear. V dropped 5 bases and J dropped 6 bases, with 7 bases sitting between them. CDR3 size: 12 residues. Germline CDR1 is SSHAT and CDR2 is FNYEAQ (reference sequence). The DNA of the CDR3 is TGTGCCAGCAGCCCGAGATCCGGGGAGCTGTTTTTT. Its protein is CASSPRSGELFF.

V and J are TRBV9 and TRBJ2-1; D remains ambiguous. V was pared by 0 bases and J by 1 base, with 11 bases between. From germline, CDR1 is SGDLS and CDR2 YYNGEE. This CDR3 region has 16 residues. The CDR3 nucleotides read TGTGCCAGCAGCGTAGACTCCCCACGTTCCTACAATGAGCAGTTCTTC. Translating gives CASSVDSPRSYNEQFF.

The chain joins TRBV21-1 to TRBJ2-5; the table calls TRBD2, which could not be checked here. TRBV21-1 is an annotated pseudogene. The CDR3 covers 16 residues. The CDR3, as DNA: TGTGCCAGCAGCAATCGGGGGGCAGGGGATTATGAGACCCAGTACTTC. As protein: CASSNRGAGDYETQYF.

V usage is TRBV18 and J usage is TRBJ1-4; D gene unclear. The CDR3 is 17 amino acids. Between the trimmed V and J ends, which lost 6 bases and 5 bases, there was a span of 22 bases. The germline V gene encodes CDR1 KGHSH and CDR2 LQKENI. CDR3 nucleotide sequence: TGTGCCAGCTCCCCCAGGCGAGGCTACCGCGAAAATGAAAAACTGTTTTTT. It encodes CASSPRRGYRENEKLFF.

This clone came up once. The chain recombines TRBV10-3 with TRBJ2-7, with 9 bases lining up with TRBD2. The CDR3 has 14 residues. The ends lost 10 bases at V and 2 bases at J; junction bases unmatched: 9. In germline, CDR1 is ENHRY, CDR2 SYGVKD. This CDR3 reads CATGMTSGTYEQYF. In DNA form, the CDR3 reads TGTGCCACAGGGATGACTAGCGGTACCTACGAGCAGTACTTC.

CDR3 residues: CASSLGQAVTEAFF. The CDR3 DNA sequence: TGTGCCAGCAGCTTAGGACAGGCGGTCACTGAAGCTTTCTTT. V is TRBV13 and J is TRBJ1-1; TRBD1 might be the D (5 bases). Germline lookup yields CDR1 PRHDT and CDR2 FYEKMQ (reference sequence). Trimming took off 0 bases at V and 4 bases at J, with 9 bases between the two ends. The CDR3 extends over 14 amino acids.

The chain has TRBV27 and TRBJ2-1; D is unclear. The length of the CDR3 is 13 residues. Per germline, CDR1 MNHEY and CDR2 SMNVEV (reference sequence). V was cut by 3 bases and J by 11 bases, with 14 bases left in between. As DNA, the CDR3 is TGTGCCAGCAGTTTCCCCGGGTCCCCGCAGCAGTTCTTC. It translates to CASSFPGSPQQFF.

CDR3 protein: CSVGERGGSYEQYF. The CDR3 region has the DNA TGCAGCGTTGGGGAGCGGGGGGGCTCCTACGAGCAGTACTTC. This chain uses TRBV29-1 with TRBJ2-7, with 10 bases matching TRBD2. CDR3 length: 14 amino acids. The ends lost 4 bases at V and 0 bases at J; junction bases unmatched: 3. Looked up from germline, CDR1 is SQVTM and CDR2 is ANQGSEA.

The rearrangement uses TRBV5-4 and TRBJ1-2, with no clear D. Between the trimmed V and J ends, which lost 4 bases and 4 bases, there was a span of 11 bases. This CDR3 spans 13 amino acids. Germline V gives CDR1 SGHNT, CDR2 YYREEE (reference sequence). In DNA form, the CDR3 reads TGTGCCAGCAGCGTAGACCGAACCTATGGCTACACCTTC. Its translation: CASSVDRTYGYTF.

This chain uses TRBV10-1 with TRBJ2-2, with D tentatively TRBD2 (6 bases). CDR1 and CDR2 from the germline V gene are WNHNN and SYGVQD (reference sequence). This CDR3 is 14 amino acids long. Between the trimmed V and J ends, which lost 3 bases and 5 bases, there was a span of 10 bases. CDR3 in amino acids: CASSDRAGTGELFF. The DNA for the CDR3 is TGCGCCAGCAGTGATCGGGCGGGGACCGGGGAGCTGTTTTTT.

The rearrangement uses TRBV2 and TRBJ2-1, with TRBD2 matching 13 bases. The CDR3 has 15 residues. V shed 4 bases and J 4 bases; nucleotides not matched to a gene: 1. Per germline, CDR1 SNHLY and CDR2 FYNNEI. For the CDR3, the DNA is TGTGCCAGCAGTGGGGGACTAGCGGGGTACAATGAGCAGTTCTTC. It codes for CASSGGLAGYNEQFF.

V is TRBV5-1 and J is TRBJ2-4; no clear D. This CDR3 region has 14 residues. With 2 bases removed from V and 9 bases from J, the gap between germline ends came to 15 bases. The germline CDR1 and CDR2 sequences are SGHRS and YFSETQ. CDR3 residues: CASSLIGPWGIQYF. Here the CDR3 DNA reads TGCGCCAGCAGCTTAATAGGACCCTGGGGCATTCAGTACTTC.

On this clone itself: Sequence at one end of the junction differs from germline and may be a read error. The V gene is TRBV2, the J gene TRBJ1-6; a possible D gene is TRBD1 (5 bases). This CDR3 is built from 14 residues. Germline assignment: CDR1 SNHLY and CDR2 FYNNEI. CDR3 nucleotides: TGTGCCAGCAGTGAATCTAGTCAGCCGGGGACTCGGGCCTTT. This sequence encodes CASSESSQPGTRAF.

The chain has TRBV19 and TRBJ1-4; D unresolved. Germline V gene lookup returns CDR1 LNHDA and CDR2 SQIVND (reference sequence). The CDR3 is 12 amino acids. Trimming pared 7 bases from V and 8 bases from J, leaving 11 bases between. The CDR3 DNA is TGTGCCAGTACCTCAACGGGGGAAAAACTGTTTTTT. Its translation is CASTSTGEKLFF.